Included here is one T cell receptor (beta chain) sequence, with context. Its antigen is as yet unknown. A much larger clone sits a single nucleotide away, making a read error possible. Treatment specified: approximately 18 received Ad26.COV2.S at low or high dose, single or two shots; about 5 received placebo; per-sample allocation not given. Collection of samples fell on day 63 after the first vaccine or placebo injection. An adult aged 18-55 years in Boston served as the donor. The sample comes from a study of Ad26.COV2.S vaccination and SARS-CoV-2 variants. Sequencing used immunoSEQ multiplex PCR; TCRdb keeps in-frame clones, though not all of them. The repertoire holds 400,000 to 450,000 clones, with about 90% as singletons. This CDR3 region has 16 residues. The germline CDR1 and CDR2 sequences are MRHNA and SNTAGT. V shed 7 bases and J shed 6 bases, with 21 bases lying between them. Study-wide findings and caveats: Vaccinees reportedly had broad spike-specific CD8+ and CD4+ T cell responses.

The origin of this receptor is a person between 18 and 65 years old who received the Ad26.COV2.S COVID-19 vaccine or a placebo. Sequences were derived from peripheral blood, sampled in a trial of Ad26.COV2.S vaccine versus placebo. The rearrangement joins TRBV6-4 to TRBJ2-2, with TRBD2 as a possible D gene (5 bases). CDR3 sequence: CASKPGGAEEPGELFF. DNA of the CDR3: TGTGCCAGCAAGCCCGGAGGAGCGGAGGAACCCGGGGAGCTGTTTTTT.